This T cell receptor (beta chain) was identified in a study of T cell repertoires in cytomegalovirus infection. Study overall: CMV epitopes in the study were HLA-C-restricted (recently identified) and HLA-B-restricted (well studied). Signatures in public TCR beta sequences pointed to both CMV infection and matching HLA type.

The germline gives CDR1 SNHLY, CDR2 FYNNEI. The CDR3 runs to 15 residues. The V end was cut by 3 bases, the J end by 0 bases, with 11 bases between. A note on this clonotype: The antigen remains undetermined.

MiXCR, applied by TCRdb to the reads, yields one record per CDR3 protein. The sample holds approximately 120,000 distinct CDR3 sequences; around 32% are singletons and the top ten take 58%. The rearrangement links TRBV2 to TRBJ1-1; the D is unclear. The TCR was taken from a human donor in good health (CMV status not recorded). Some clones in this sample may be carry-over from other donors' samples. The specimen comprised CD8+ T cells from cultured PBMCs, sampled from culture after CMV antigen stimulation. This chain's CDR3 is CASSERTLLNTEAFF. As DNA, the CDR3 is TGTGCCAGCAGTGAGAGGACCCTCCTGAACACTGAAGCTTTCTTT.